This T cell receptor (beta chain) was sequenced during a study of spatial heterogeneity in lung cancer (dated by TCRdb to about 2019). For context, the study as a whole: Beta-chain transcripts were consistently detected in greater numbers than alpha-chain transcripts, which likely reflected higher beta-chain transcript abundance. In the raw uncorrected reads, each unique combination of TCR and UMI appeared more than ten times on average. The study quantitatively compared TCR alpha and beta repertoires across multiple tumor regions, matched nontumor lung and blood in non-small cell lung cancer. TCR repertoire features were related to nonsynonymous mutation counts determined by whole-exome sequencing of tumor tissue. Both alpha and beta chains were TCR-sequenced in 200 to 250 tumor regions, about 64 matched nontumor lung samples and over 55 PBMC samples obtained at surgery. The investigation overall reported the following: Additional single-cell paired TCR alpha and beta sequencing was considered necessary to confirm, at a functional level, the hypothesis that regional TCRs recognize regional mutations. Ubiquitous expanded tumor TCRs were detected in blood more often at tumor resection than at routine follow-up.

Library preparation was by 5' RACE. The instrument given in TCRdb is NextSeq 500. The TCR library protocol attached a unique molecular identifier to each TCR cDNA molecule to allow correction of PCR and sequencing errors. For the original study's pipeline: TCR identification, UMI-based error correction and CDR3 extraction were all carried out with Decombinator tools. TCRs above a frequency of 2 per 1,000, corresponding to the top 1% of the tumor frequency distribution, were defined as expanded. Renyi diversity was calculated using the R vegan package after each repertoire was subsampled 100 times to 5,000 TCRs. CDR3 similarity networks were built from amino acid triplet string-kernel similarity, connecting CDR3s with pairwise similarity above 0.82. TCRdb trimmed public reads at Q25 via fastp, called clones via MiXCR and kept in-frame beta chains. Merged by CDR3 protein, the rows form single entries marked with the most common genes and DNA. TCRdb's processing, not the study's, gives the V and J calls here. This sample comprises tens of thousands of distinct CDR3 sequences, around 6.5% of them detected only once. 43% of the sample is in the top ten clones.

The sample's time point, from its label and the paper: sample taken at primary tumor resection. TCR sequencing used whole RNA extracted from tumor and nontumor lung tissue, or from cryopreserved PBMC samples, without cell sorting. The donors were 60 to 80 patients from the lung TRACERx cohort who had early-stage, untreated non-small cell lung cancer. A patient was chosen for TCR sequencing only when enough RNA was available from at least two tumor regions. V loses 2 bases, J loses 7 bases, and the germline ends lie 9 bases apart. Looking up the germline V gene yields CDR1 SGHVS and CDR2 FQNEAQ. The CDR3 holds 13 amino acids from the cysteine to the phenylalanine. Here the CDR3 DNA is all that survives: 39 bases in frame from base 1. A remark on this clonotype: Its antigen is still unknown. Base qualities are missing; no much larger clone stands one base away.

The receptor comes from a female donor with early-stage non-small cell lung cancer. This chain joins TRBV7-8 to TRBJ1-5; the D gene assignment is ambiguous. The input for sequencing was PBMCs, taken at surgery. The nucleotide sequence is TGTGCCAGCAGCTTATCGGACCGCCAGCCCCAGCATTTT. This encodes CASSLSDRQPQHF.